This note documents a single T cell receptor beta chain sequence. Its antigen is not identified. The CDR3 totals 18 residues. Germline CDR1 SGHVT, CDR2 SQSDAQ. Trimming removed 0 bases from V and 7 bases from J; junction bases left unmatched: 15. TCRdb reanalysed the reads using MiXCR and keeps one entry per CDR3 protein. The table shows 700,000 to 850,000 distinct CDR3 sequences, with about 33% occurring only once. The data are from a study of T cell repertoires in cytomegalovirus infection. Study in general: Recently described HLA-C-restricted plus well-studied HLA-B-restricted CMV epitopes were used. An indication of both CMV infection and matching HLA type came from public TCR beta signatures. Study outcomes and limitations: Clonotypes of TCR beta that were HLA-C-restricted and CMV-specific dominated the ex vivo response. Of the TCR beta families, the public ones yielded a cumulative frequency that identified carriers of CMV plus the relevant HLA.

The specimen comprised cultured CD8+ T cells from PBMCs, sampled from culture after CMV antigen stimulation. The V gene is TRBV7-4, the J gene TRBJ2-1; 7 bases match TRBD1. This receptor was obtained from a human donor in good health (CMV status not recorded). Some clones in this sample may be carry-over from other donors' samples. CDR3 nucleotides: TGTGCCAGCAGCTTAGCAGCTAAGGGGACAGAAGGATGGAATGAGCAGTTCTTC. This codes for CASSLAAKGTEGWNEQFF.